The rows below give T cell receptor beta chains drawn from one sample of a study of T-cell reconstitution after alpha-beta-depleted transplantation in children. TCRdb redid the calling of the PCR reads with MiXCR, one entry per CDR3 protein. This table has hundreds of thousands of distinct CDR3 sequences, roughly 15% appearing once. This sample comprised PBMCs from the stem cell graft donor, obtained from the stem cell graft. These receptors were taken from a human donor who donated a stem cell graft to a child with acute myeloid leukemia. The CDR3 runs from the conserved cysteine through the conserved F or W. D genes are given only for firm matches. A clone size is listed for some rows: how often the clone was seen (once, few, many), or a class if it is expanded.

D gene: NA
V gene: TRBV4-2
clone size: many
J gene: TRBJ1-1
CDR3 DNA: TGTGCCAGCAGCCAAGATTCCAGGAACACTGAAGCTTTCTTT
CDR3 protein: CASSQDSRNTEAFF

D gene: NA
V gene: TRBV5-6
clone size: NA
J gene: TRBJ2-1
CDR3 DNA: TGTGCCATCAGCTATCGCGAGGATAGGAATGAGCAGTTCTTC
CDR3 protein: CAISYREDRNEQFF

D gene: TRBD1
V gene: TRBV24-1
clone size: many
J gene: TRBJ2-5
CDR3 DNA: TGTGCCACCAGTGATTCCCGATGGGACAGCCAAGAGACCCAGTACTTC
CDR3 protein: CATSDSRWDSQETQYF

D gene: NA
V gene: TRBV20-1
clone size: few
J gene: TRBJ1-1
CDR3 DNA: TGCAGTGCTAGAGATTTCGGGAAGGGGGTGGACACTGAAGCTTTCTTT
CDR3 protein: CSARDFGKGVDTEAFF

D gene: NA
V gene: TRBV7-2
clone size: many
J gene: TRBJ1-1
CDR3 DNA: TGTGCCAGCAGCTTATCGGCGAACACTGAAGCTTTCTTT
CDR3 protein: CASSLSANTEAFF

D gene: NA
V gene: TRBV12-3/TRBV12-4
clone size: few
J gene: TRBJ2-1
CDR3 DNA: TGTGCCAGCAGCTCCATAGGGCGAAGTAGGGATGAGCAGTTCTTC
CDR3 protein: CASSSIGRSRDEQFF

D gene: NA
V gene: TRBV5-6
clone size: many
J gene: TRBJ2-1
CDR3 DNA: TGTGCCAGCAGCTTGGCCAGGGGAACCTACAATGAGCAGTTCTTC
CDR3 protein: CASSLARGTYNEQFF

D gene: TRBD1
V gene: TRBV30
clone size: many
J gene: TRBJ2-1
CDR3 DNA: TGTGCCTGGAGTCCGGGACAGGGGCCTGACGAGCAGTTCTTC
CDR3 protein: CAWSPGQGPDEQFF

D gene: NA
V gene: TRBV6-5
clone size: few
J gene: TRBJ1-5
CDR3 DNA: TGTGCCAGCAGTTGGGACCTTTCCGGTCAGCCCCAGCATTTT
CDR3 protein: CASSWDLSGQPQHF

D gene: NA
V gene: TRBV3-1
clone size: NA
J gene: TRBJ2-1
CDR3 DNA: TGTGCCAGCAGCCACGGGGATATGCCCTACAATGAGCAGTTCTTC
CDR3 protein: CASSHGDMPYNEQFF

D gene: NA
V gene: TRBV4-1
clone size: NA
J gene: TRBJ2-4
CDR3 DNA: TGCGCCAGCAGCCAAGCGGGGTTTCGGTACTTC
CDR3 protein: CASSQAGFRYF

D gene: NA
V gene: TRBV5-1
clone size: few
J gene: TRBJ1-1
CDR3 DNA: TGCGCCAGCAGAAACGTCCTGGGAGGGAACACTGAAGCTTTCTTT
CDR3 protein: CASRNVLGGNTEAFF

D gene: TRBD1
V gene: TRBV5-1
clone size: NA
J gene: TRBJ1-2
CDR3 DNA: TGCGCCAGCAGCTCGGGACAGCGGTATACGGGCTACACCTTC
CDR3 protein: CASSSGQRYTGYTF

D gene: NA
V gene: TRBV6-5
clone size: NA
J gene: TRBJ2-2
CDR3 DNA: TGTGCCAGCAGTTACTGGACAGCCAACACCGGGGAGCTGTTTTTT
CDR3 protein: CASSYWTANTGELFF

D gene: TRBD1
V gene: TRBV4-3
clone size: few
J gene: TRBJ2-3
CDR3 DNA: TGCGCCAGCAGCTACAGGGGGCGCGAAACAGATACGCAGTATTTT
CDR3 protein: CASSYRGRETDTQYF

D gene: NA
V gene: TRBV20-1
clone size: NA
J gene: TRBJ2-1
CDR3 DNA: TGCAGTGCCCAAGGATATAACCCCAATGAGCAGTTCTTC
CDR3 protein: CSAQGYNPNEQFF

D gene: TRBD1
V gene: TRBV20-1
clone size: many
J gene: TRBJ2-5
CDR3 DNA: TGCAGTGCTTACCCAGGGACAGAAGAGACCCAGTACTTC
CDR3 protein: CSAYPGTEETQYF

D gene: NA
V gene: TRBV29-1
clone size: NA
J gene: TRBJ2-2
CDR3 DNA: TGCAGCGTTGGGGGCCAACCCGGGGAGCTGTTTTTT
CDR3 protein: CSVGGQPGELFF

D gene: NA
V gene: TRBV7-9
clone size: few
J gene: TRBJ1-5
CDR3 DNA: TGTGCCAGCAGCAATCAGTATAGCAATCAGCCCCAGCATTTT
CDR3 protein: CASSNQYSNQPQHF

D gene: NA
V gene: TRBV15
clone size: few
J gene: TRBJ1-5
CDR3 DNA: TGTAGCAATCAGCCCCAGCATTTT
CDR3 protein: CSNQPQHF

D gene: TRBD1
V gene: TRBV12-3/TRBV12-4
clone size: NA
J gene: TRBJ2-3
CDR3 DNA: TGTGCCAGCAGGCCGGGACAGGGGAGCACAGATACGCAGTATTTT
CDR3 protein: CASRPGQGSTDTQYF

D gene: NA
V gene: TRBV29-1
clone size: many
J gene: TRBJ2-3
CDR3 DNA: TGCAGCGTTGAACAGGGGTTTCCCACAGATACGCAGTATTTT
CDR3 protein: CSVEQGFPTDTQYF

D gene: TRBD2
V gene: TRBV5-1
clone size: many
J gene: TRBJ2-1
CDR3 DNA: TGCGCCAGCAGCGATACTAGCGGGGGGCCCTACAATGAGCAGTTCTTC
CDR3 protein: CASSDTSGGPYNEQFF

D gene: TRBD1
V gene: TRBV7-2
clone size: many
J gene: TRBJ1-4
CDR3 DNA: TGTGCCAGCAGCGAGACAGGGAATAATGAAAAACTGTTTTTT
CDR3 protein: CASSETGNNEKLFF

D gene: TRBD1
V gene: TRBV7-9
clone size: few
J gene: TRBJ1-1
CDR3 DNA: TGTGCCAGCAGGCACGGACAGGGGAACACTGAAGCTTTCTTT
CDR3 protein: CASRHGQGNTEAFF

D gene: NA
V gene: TRBV5-5
clone size: NA
J gene: TRBJ2-2
CDR3 DNA: TGTGCCAGCAGCGCCGGGATCGGGACCGGGGAGCTGTTTTTT
CDR3 protein: CASSAGIGTGELFF

D gene: NA
V gene: TRBV10-3
clone size: few
J gene: TRBJ2-1
CDR3 DNA: TGTGCCATCAGTGAAGAAGGCAATGAGCAGTTCTTC
CDR3 protein: CAISEEGNEQFF

D gene: NA
V gene: TRBV7-2
clone size: few
J gene: TRBJ1-5
CDR3 DNA: TGTGCCAGCAGCTTAGGGCCCTTCGGACAGCCCCAGCATTTT
CDR3 protein: CASSLGPFGQPQHF

D gene: TRBD2
V gene: TRBV20-1
clone size: many
J gene: TRBJ2-1
CDR3 DNA: TGCAGTGCTCCCCTCCCAGCGGGGACCTACAATGAGCAGTTCTTC
CDR3 protein: CSAPLPAGTYNEQFF

D gene: NA
V gene: TRBV28
clone size: few
J gene: TRBJ1-1
CDR3 DNA: TGTGCCAGCAGATACTACACTGAAGCTTTCTTT
CDR3 protein: CASRYYTEAFF

D gene: NA
V gene: TRBV20-1
clone size: few
J gene: TRBJ1-2
CDR3 DNA: TGCAGTGCTCGCAGGGACGGTGGACCCCGCAACTATGGCTACACCTTC
CDR3 protein: CSARRDGGPRNYGYTF

D gene: NA
V gene: TRBV6-1
clone size: NA
J gene: TRBJ2-5
CDR3 DNA: TGTGCCAGCAGGAAGGAAGAGACCCAGTACTTC
CDR3 protein: CASRKEETQYF

D gene: TRBD1
V gene: TRBV24-1
clone size: NA
J gene: TRBJ2-1
CDR3 DNA: TGTGCCACCAGTGATGGGACAGGGGGTGATTACAATGAGCAGTTCTTC
CDR3 protein: CATSDGTGGDYNEQFF

D gene: NA
V gene: TRBV5-1
clone size: many
J gene: TRBJ1-3
CDR3 DNA: TGCGCCAGCAGCTTGGCAGGTGGCTCTGGAAACACCATATATTTT
CDR3 protein: CASSLAGGSGNTIYF

D gene: NA
V gene: TRBV6-1
clone size: few
J gene: TRBJ1-1
CDR3 DNA: TGTGCCAGCAGTGAAGCGCAGGTCTCAGGGAACACTGAAGCTTTCTTT
CDR3 protein: CASSEAQVSGNTEAFF

D gene: NA
V gene: TRBV20-1
clone size: many
J gene: TRBJ1-3
CDR3 DNA: TGCAGTGCACAGGTGTCTGGAAACACCATATATTTT
CDR3 protein: CSAQVSGNTIYF

D gene: NA
V gene: TRBV4-3
clone size: many
J gene: TRBJ1-2
CDR3 DNA: TGCGCCAGCAGCCAAGATTACCAGACAAACTATGGCTACACCTTC
CDR3 protein: CASSQDYQTNYGYTF

D gene: NA
V gene: TRBV11-2
clone size: NA
J gene: TRBJ1-1
CDR3 DNA: TGTGCCAGCAGCTTAAATAATTGGAGGGTCGGGGACACTGAAGCTTTCTTT
CDR3 protein: CASSLNNWRVGDTEAFF

D gene: NA
V gene: TRBV20-1
clone size: many
J gene: TRBJ2-3
CDR3 DNA: TGCAGTGCTAACGTCGCCCCCCGGGCAGATACGCAGTATTTT
CDR3 protein: CSANVAPRADTQYF

D gene: TRBD1
V gene: TRBV7-8
clone size: many
J gene: TRBJ1-6
CDR3 DNA: TGTGCCAGCAGCTTGGGGACAGAGAATTCACCCCTCCACTTT
CDR3 protein: CASSLGTENSPLHF

D gene: NA
V gene: TRBV13
clone size: few
J gene: TRBJ1-2
CDR3 DNA: TGTGCCAGCAGCCCCGGACGGAACGCTAACTATGGCTACACCTTC
CDR3 protein: CASSPGRNANYGYTF

D gene: TRBD1
V gene: TRBV12-3/TRBV12-4
clone size: few
J gene: TRBJ2-3
CDR3 DNA: TGTGCCAGCAGCGACCGAACAGGGGTCCTCACAGATACGCAGTATTTT
CDR3 protein: CASSDRTGVLTDTQYF

D gene: NA
V gene: TRBV29-1
clone size: few
J gene: TRBJ1-3
CDR3 DNA: TGCAGCGTTGGCGGCGGATCTTCCCCTGGAAACACCATATATTTT
CDR3 protein: CSVGGGSSPGNTIYF

D gene: NA
V gene: TRBV7-6
clone size: many
J gene: TRBJ1-3
CDR3 DNA: TGTGCCAGCAGCCCAACCCGCGCAGCTGACCGAAACACCATATATTTT
CDR3 protein: CASSPTRAADRNTIYF

D gene: NA
V gene: TRBV29-1
clone size: NA
J gene: TRBJ1-1
CDR3 DNA: TGCAGCGTTGCGGGGCTTTTCAACACTGAAGCTTTCTTT
CDR3 protein: CSVAGLFNTEAFF

D gene: NA
V gene: TRBV20-1
clone size: many
J gene: TRBJ1-5
CDR3 DNA: TGCAGTGCTCCTGTGGACGTCTATAGCAATCAGCCCCAGCATTTT
CDR3 protein: CSAPVDVYSNQPQHF

D gene: NA
V gene: TRBV24-1
clone size: many
J gene: TRBJ2-7
CDR3 DNA: TGTGCCACCAGTGATTCCAGAGACTCCTACGAGCAGTACTTC
CDR3 protein: CATSDSRDSYEQYF

D gene: NA
V gene: TRBV24-1
clone size: NA
J gene: TRBJ2-1
CDR3 DNA: TGTGCCACCAGTGATCCGACCTTTATGCGGGGACAAGGAAATGAGCAGTTCTTC
CDR3 protein: CATSDPTFMRGQGNEQFF

D gene: NA
V gene: TRBV7-2
clone size: NA
J gene: TRBJ2-7
CDR3 DNA: TGTGCCAGCAGCTTAGATTCAGGGGGGGCCTACGAGCAGTACTTC
CDR3 protein: CASSLDSGGAYEQYF

D gene: TRBD2
V gene: TRBV20-1
clone size: NA
J gene: TRBJ2-5
CDR3 DNA: TGCAGTGCCGGGACTAGCGTACAAGAGACCCAGTACTTC
CDR3 protein: CSAGTSVQETQYF

D gene: NA
V gene: TRBV15
clone size: many
J gene: TRBJ1-5
CDR3 DNA: TGTGCCACCAGCAGAGATCTGCAGGGAGGTGGCAATCAGCCCCAGCATTTT
CDR3 protein: CATSRDLQGGGNQPQHF

D gene: TRBD1
V gene: TRBV6-5
clone size: many
J gene: TRBJ2-1
CDR3 DNA: TGTGCCAGCCTCGGGACAGGGAATGAGCAGTTCTTC
CDR3 protein: CASLGTGNEQFF

D gene: NA
V gene: TRBV12-3/TRBV12-4
clone size: few
J gene: TRBJ1-5
CDR3 DNA: TGTGCCAGCAGTTCCGTGGGTGGCAATCAGCCCCAGCATTTT
CDR3 protein: CASSSVGGNQPQHF

D gene: TRBD1
V gene: TRBV29-1
clone size: few
J gene: TRBJ2-1
CDR3 DNA: TGCAGCGAACGACGATCCGGGACAGGGGATTGGTTCTTC
CDR3 protein: CSERRSGTGDWFF

D gene: NA
V gene: TRBV7-3
clone size: NA
J gene: TRBJ2-6
CDR3 DNA: TGTGCCAGCAGCTTGGGGGGACACCCCCTCTCTGGGGCCAACGTCCTGACTTTC
CDR3 protein: CASSLGGHPLSGANVLTF

D gene: NA
V gene: TRBV20-1
clone size: many
J gene: TRBJ2-5
CDR3 DNA: TGCAGTGCTAGGGAACCGGGACCTCGGGCGACCCAGTACTTC
CDR3 protein: CSAREPGPRATQYF